The 18 T cell receptor beta chains presented below share a single source sample, sequenced in a study of blood T cell repertoires in COVID-19. TCRdb's table, derived via immunoSEQ multiplex PCR, lists solely in-frame clones and lacks some. The sample has about 380,000 clones, 90% seen once. The sequenced material came from peripheral blood. The origin of the receptors is a man aged 18 to 30 with active or convalescent COVID-19.

The V gene is TRBV13, the J gene TRBJ2-7; the D gene is possibly TRBD1 (6 bases). V dropped 4 bases and J dropped 0 bases, with 13 bases sitting between them. This CDR3 contains 15 residues. The germline V gene has CDR1 PRHDT and CDR2 FYEKMQ (reference sequence). In nucleotides, the CDR3 is TGTGCCAGCAGCTGGCCTGGGGGCAACTCCTACGAGCAGTACTTC. Translated: CASSWPGGNSYEQYF.

The chain links TRBV11-2 to TRBJ1-1; the D gene is possibly TRBD1 (5 bases). This CDR3 is 14 amino acids long. The V gene's germline CDR1 is SGHAT and CDR2 FQNNGV. The V end lost 3 bases, the J end lost 1 base, and 9 bases lay between the germline ends. The CDR3 here is CASSFGGGNTEAFF. CDR3 bases: TGTGCCAGCAGCTTTGGGGGGGGGAACACTGAAGCTTTCTTT.

The V gene is TRBV27, the J gene TRBJ1-1; TRBD1 matches 7 bases. CDR1 and CDR2 (germline): MNHEY, SMNVEV (reference sequence). J lost 0 bases, V lost 5 bases, and 6 bases had no gene match. The CDR3 has 15 residues. Here the CDR3 DNA reads TGTGCCAGCAGTCGTAGACAGGGTATGAACACTGAAGCTTTCTTT. Its protein product is CASSRRQGMNTEAFF.

V is TRBV27 and J is TRBJ2-7; D remains unclear. This CDR3 contains 13 residues. Germline V lookup: CDR1 MNHEY, CDR2 SMNVEV (reference sequence). The germline V and J ends were trimmed by 4 bases and 0 bases, with 7 bases remaining between them. Written as DNA, the CDR3 is TGTGCCAGCAGTTCCTACCCCTCCTACGAGCAGTACTTC. The encoded protein is CASSSYPSYEQYF.

This clone showed up just a few times. The V gene is TRBV9, the J gene TRBJ1-1; possible D gene TRBD1, 5 bases. The CDR3 extends over 15 amino acids. Germline V lookup: CDR1 SGDLS, CDR2 YYNGEE. V was cut by 3 bases and J by 0 bases, with 12 bases left in between. The CDR3 coding sequence is TGTGCCAGCAGCGAGGGGTCGAGCCTGAACACTGAAGCTTTCTTT. It specifies CASSEGSSLNTEAFF. Full variable domain (missing parts from reference TRBV9 and TRBJ1-1): DSGVTQTPKHLITATGQRVTLRCSPRSGDLSVYWYQQSLDQGLQFLIQYYNGEERAKGNILERFSAQQFPDLHSELNLSSLELGDSALYFCASSEGSSLNTEAFFGQGTRLTVV.

This chain connects TRBV7-2 to TRBJ2-5; no reliable D call. The V end lost 5 bases, the J end lost 2 bases, and 12 bases lay between the germline ends. This CDR3 spans 14 amino acids. Per germline, CDR1 SGHTA and CDR2 FQGNSA. The CDR3 DNA is TGTGCCAGCAGCCCCCTCGGTTCTCAAGAGACCCAGTACTTC. Protein sequence: CASSPLGSQETQYF.

The chain uses TRBV20-1 and TRBJ2-2; possible D gene TRBD2, 6 bases. V lost 3 bases to trimming and J lost 0 bases, with 14 bases between them. Germline CDR1 DFQATT, CDR2 SNEGSKA (reference sequence). This CDR3 comprises 16 residues. The CDR3 nucleotides read TGCAGTGCTAGTTTCTACAGGAGGGCGAACACCGGGGAGCTGTTTTTT. The encoded protein is CSASFYRRANTGELFF.

The chain has TRBV19 and TRBJ2-7; 7 nucleotides agree with TRBD2. The CDR3 loop spans 18 amino acids. Trimming at V came to 6 bases and at J to 2 bases, leaving 19 bases not matched to a gene. CDR1 is LNHDA, CDR2 SQIVND, per germline (reference sequence). CDR3 loop: CASSPVWGRANTPYEQYF. CDR3 coding DNA: TGTGCCAGTAGCCCTGTGTGGGGGAGGGCCAATACGCCCTACGAGCAGTACTTC.

The genes are TRBV5-1 and TRBJ1-2; 8 bases map to TRBD1. The germline gives CDR1 SGHRS, CDR2 YFSETQ. The V gene end was trimmed by 4 bases and the J gene end by 10 bases; junction bases not matched to a gene: 18. This CDR3 spans 16 amino acids. In DNA form, the CDR3 reads TGCGCCAGCAGCCCTGGGCAGGGGGCGGCCTTGTTTGCCTACACCTTC. This translates into CASSPGQGAALFAYTF.

The sample holds one count of this clone. The sample has other DNA sequences that encode this CDR3 too. The CDR3 DNA follows: TGTGCCAGCAGCTTAACGGCGGGAGTAGATACGCAGTATTTT. Protein product: CASSLTAGVDTQYF. V is TRBV7-3 and J is TRBJ2-3; 7 bases agree with TRBD2. The J segment lost 5 bases and the V segment lost 0 bases, leaving 2 bases of the junction unmatched. CDR1 and CDR2 (germline): SGHTA, FQGTGA. There are 14 residues in the CDR3.

This clone came up a few times. The chain couples TRBV10-1 to TRBJ1-5, with D hard to call. The CDR3 length is 13 residues. Germline V gives CDR1 WNHNN, CDR2 SYGVQD (reference sequence). V was pared by 9 bases and J by 5 bases, with 14 bases between. DNA for the CDR3: TGCGCCAGTATTGCGGGGTGGGATCAGCCCCAGCATTTT. The encoded protein is CASIAGWDQPQHF.

The chain joins TRBV25-1 to TRBJ1-2; D remains unclear. The CDR3 runs to 14 residues. In germline, CDR1 is MGHDK, CDR2 SYGVNS. V lost 6 bases, J lost 2 bases, and 13 bases lay in between. The CDR3 is CASSAKWQNYGYTF. In DNA, the CDR3 is TGTGCCAGCAGCGCAAAATGGCAGAACTATGGCTACACCTTC.

The chain links TRBV5-1 to TRBJ2-3; 7 bases line up with TRBD2. The germline gives CDR1 SGHRS, CDR2 YFSETQ. The CDR3 runs to 16 residues. After removal of 1 base from V and 2 bases from J, the junction contained 7 bases not matched to a gene. CDR3 nucleotides: TGCGCCAGCAGCTTGTCTGGAGCGGGGATCACAGATACGCAGTATTTT. Translation gives CASSLSGAGITDTQYF.

The V gene is TRBV7-2, the J gene TRBJ1-2; no clear D. Trimming took off 5 bases at V and 0 bases at J, with 19 bases between the two ends. Germline V CDR1 and CDR2: SGHTA, FQGNSA. This CDR3 region has 17 residues. The CDR3 sequence: CASSERGSFNTNYGYTF. In DNA, the CDR3 is TGTGCCAGCAGCGAGAGAGGCTCTTTCAACACTAACTATGGCTACACCTTC.

This chain connects TRBV6-6 to TRBJ2-7; 12 nucleotides align to TRBD1. This CDR3 has 16 amino acids. The V gene's germline CDR1 is MNHNY and CDR2 SVGAGI (reference sequence). Trimming removed 7 bases from V and 2 bases from J; junction bases left unmatched: 9. CDR3 sequence: CASTGTGGAVAYEQYF. As DNA, the CDR3 is TGTGCCAGCACGGGGACAGGGGGCGCGGTAGCCTACGAGCAGTACTTC.

The CDR3 DNA is TGTGCCAGCAGGGCCAGGATGAACACTGAAGCTTTCTTT. This sequence encodes CASRARMNTEAFF. This rearrangement joins TRBV2 to TRBJ1-1, with unresolved D. This CDR3 has 13 residues. The germline V and J ends were trimmed by 6 bases and 0 bases, with 8 bases remaining between them. Germline V lookup: CDR1 SNHLY, CDR2 FYNNEI.

The chain couples TRBV6-2 or TRBV6-3 to TRBJ1-2; 7 nucleotides line up with TRBD1. From germline, CDR1 is MNHEY and CDR2 SVGEGT. The CDR3 covers 14 residues. V trimming: 3 bases; J trimming: 8 bases; junction bases outside the gene matches: 9. This CDR3 is CASSYSGTAIGYTF. The CDR3 DNA sequence: TGTGCCAGCAGTTATTCCGGGACAGCTATCGGCTACACCTTC.

The V and J genes are TRBV6-5 and TRBJ1-5; 7 bases line up with TRBD1. Trimming removed 4 bases from V and 7 bases from J; junction bases left unmatched: 7. The CDR3 is 14 residues long. The germline V gene encodes CDR1 MNHEY and CDR2 SVGAGI. In DNA, the CDR3 is TGTGCCAGCAGTTTACGACAGGGAGGCCAGCCCCAGCATTTT. Translation: CASSLRQGGQPQHF.